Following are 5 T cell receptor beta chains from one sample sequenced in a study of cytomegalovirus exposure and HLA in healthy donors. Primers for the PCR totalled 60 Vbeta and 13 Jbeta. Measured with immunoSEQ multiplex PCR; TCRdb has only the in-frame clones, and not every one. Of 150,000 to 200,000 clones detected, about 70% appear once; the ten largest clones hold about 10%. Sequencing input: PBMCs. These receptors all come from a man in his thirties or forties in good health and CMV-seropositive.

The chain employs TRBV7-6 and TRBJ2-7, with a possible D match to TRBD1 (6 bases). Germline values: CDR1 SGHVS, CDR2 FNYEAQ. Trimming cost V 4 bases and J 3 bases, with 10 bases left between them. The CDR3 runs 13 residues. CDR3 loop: CASSSATGYEQYF. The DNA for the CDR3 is TGTGCCAGCAGCTCAGCGACAGGCTACGAGCAGTACTTC.

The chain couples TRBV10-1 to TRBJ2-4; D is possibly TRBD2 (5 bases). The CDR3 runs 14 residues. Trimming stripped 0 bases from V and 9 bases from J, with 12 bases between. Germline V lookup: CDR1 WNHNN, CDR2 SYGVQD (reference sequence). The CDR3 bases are TGCGCCAGCAGTGAGTCCGGGGTGGGCGGCATTCAGTACTTC. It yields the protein CASSESGVGGIQYF.

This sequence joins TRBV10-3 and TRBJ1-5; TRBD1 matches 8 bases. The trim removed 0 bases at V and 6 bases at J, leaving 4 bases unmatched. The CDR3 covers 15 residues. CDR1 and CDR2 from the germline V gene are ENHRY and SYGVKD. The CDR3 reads CAISESDRVGQPQHF. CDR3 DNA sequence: TGTGCCATCAGTGAGTCGGACAGGGTTGGTCAGCCCCAGCATTTT.

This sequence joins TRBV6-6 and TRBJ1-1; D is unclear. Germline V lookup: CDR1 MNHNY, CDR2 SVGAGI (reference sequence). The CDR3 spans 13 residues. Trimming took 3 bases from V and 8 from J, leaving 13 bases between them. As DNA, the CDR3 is TGTGCCAGCAGTTATGGAAAGAGGGCCGAAGCTTTCTTT. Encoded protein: CASSYGKRAEAFF.

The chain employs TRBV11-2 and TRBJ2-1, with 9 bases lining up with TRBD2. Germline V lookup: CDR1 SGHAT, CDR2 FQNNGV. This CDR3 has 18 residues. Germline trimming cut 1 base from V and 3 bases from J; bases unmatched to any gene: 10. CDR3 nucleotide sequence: TGTGCCAGCAGCTTAGGACGGGGTAGACTAGCGGACTACAATGAGCAGTTCTTC. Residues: CASSLGRGRLADYNEQFF.